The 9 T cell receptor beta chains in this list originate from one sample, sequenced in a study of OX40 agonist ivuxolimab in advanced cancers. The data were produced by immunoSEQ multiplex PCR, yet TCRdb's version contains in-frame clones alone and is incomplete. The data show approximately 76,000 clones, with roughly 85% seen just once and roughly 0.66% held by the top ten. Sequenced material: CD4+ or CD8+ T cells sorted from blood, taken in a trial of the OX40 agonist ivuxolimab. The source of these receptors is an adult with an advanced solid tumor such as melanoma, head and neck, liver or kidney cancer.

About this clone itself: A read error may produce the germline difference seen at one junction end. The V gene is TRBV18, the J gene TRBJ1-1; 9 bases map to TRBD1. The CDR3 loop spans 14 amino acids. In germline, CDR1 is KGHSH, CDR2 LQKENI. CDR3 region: CASSSPDRGTEAFF. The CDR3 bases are TGTGCCAGCTCATCACCGGACAGGGGCACTGAAGCTTTCTTT.

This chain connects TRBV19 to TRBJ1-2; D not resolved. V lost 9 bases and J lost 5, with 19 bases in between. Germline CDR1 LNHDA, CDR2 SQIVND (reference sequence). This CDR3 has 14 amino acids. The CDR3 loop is CASLLTSGWYGYTF. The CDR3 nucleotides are TGTGCCAGCCTTCTTACCTCGGGCTGGTATGGCTACACCTTC.

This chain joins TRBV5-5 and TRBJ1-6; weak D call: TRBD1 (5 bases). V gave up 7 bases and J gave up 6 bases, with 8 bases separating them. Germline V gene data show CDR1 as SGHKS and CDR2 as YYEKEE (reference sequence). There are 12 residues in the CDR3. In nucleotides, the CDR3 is TGTGCCAGCGGCCAGGGTAATTCACCCCTCCACTTT. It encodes CASGQGNSPLHF.

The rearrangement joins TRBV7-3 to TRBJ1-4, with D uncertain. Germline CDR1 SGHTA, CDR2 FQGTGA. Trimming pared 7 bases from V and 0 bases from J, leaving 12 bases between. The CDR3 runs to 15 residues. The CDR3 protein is CASTGRPATNEKLFF. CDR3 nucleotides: TGTGCCAGCACGGGCAGACCAGCAACTAATGAAAAACTGTTTTTT. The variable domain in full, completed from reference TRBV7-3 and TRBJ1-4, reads GAGVSQTPSNKVTEKGKYVELRCDPISGHTALYWYRQSLGQGPEFLIYFQGTGAADDSGLPNDRFFAVRPEGSVSTLKIQRTERGDSAVYLCASTGRPATNEKLFFGSGTQLSVL.

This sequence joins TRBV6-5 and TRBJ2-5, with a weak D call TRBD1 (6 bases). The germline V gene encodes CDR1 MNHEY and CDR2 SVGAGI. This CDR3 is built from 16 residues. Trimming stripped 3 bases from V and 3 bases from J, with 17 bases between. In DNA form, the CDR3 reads TGTGCCAGCAGTTATAGTGCCCAGGGGACGAAAGAGACCCAGTACTTC. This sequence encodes CASSYSAQGTKETQYF.

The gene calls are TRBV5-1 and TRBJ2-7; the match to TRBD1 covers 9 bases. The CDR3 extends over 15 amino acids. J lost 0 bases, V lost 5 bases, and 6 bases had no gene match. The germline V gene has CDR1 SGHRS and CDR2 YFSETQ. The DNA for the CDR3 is TGCGCCAGCAGGGGGGGGACAGGGACCTCCTACGAGCAGTACTTC. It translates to CASRGGTGTSYEQYF.

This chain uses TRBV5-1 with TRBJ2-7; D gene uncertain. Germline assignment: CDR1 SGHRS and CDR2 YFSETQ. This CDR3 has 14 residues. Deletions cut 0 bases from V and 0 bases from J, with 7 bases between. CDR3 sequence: CASSLASASYEQYF. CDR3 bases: TGCGCCAGCAGCTTGGCTAGTGCCTCCTACGAGCAGTACTTC.

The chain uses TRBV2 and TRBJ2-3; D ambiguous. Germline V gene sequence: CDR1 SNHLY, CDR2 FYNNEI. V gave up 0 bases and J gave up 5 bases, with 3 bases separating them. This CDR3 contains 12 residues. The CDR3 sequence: CASSEAGDTQYF. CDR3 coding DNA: TGTGCCAGCAGTGAAGCGGGAGATACGCAGTATTTT.

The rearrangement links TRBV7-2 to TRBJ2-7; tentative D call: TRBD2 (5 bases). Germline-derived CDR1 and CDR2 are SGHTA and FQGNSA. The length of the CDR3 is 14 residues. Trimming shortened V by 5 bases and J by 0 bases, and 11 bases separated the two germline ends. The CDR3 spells CASSPRTRSYEQYF. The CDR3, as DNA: TGTGCCAGCAGCCCCCGGACTCGCTCCTACGAGCAGTACTTC.